A single sample gave rise to the 18 T cell receptor beta chains below, sequenced in a study of cytomegalovirus exposure and HLA in healthy donors. The study ran its PCR with 60 Vbeta and 13 Jbeta primers. The assay was immunoSEQ multiplex PCR, and TCRdb's table has in-frame clones only and misses some. This table has over 55,000 clones, 70% appearing once. Sequencing used PBMCs. The receptors shown here come from a woman aged 45-60 years in good health and CMV-seropositive.

The rearrangement joins TRBV10-1 to TRBJ2-3; no clear D gene. CDR3 length: 17 amino acids. CDR1 and CDR2 (germline): WNHNN, SYGVQD (reference sequence). V dropped 6 bases and J dropped 0 bases, with 19 bases sitting between them. The CDR3 region is CASSSSVGATSTDTQYF. The CDR3 DNA is TGCGCCAGCAGCTCCAGTGTGGGCGCAACTAGCACAGATACGCAGTATTTT.

The chain recombines TRBV18 with TRBJ1-2, with no clear D. CDR1 and CDR2 from the germline V gene are KGHSH and LQKENI. The V gene lost 5 bases and the J gene lost 3 bases, with 10 bases spanning the gap. This CDR3 region has 13 residues. The CDR3 loop is CASSGREDYGYTF. The CDR3 DNA reads as TGTGCCAGCTCAGGGCGGGAAGACTATGGCTACACCTTC. Looking up the rest from reference TRBV18 and TRBJ1-2 gives the full variable domain: NAGVMQNPRHLVRRRGQEARLRCSPMKGHSHVYWYRQLPEEGLKFMVYLQKENIIDESGMPKERFSAEFPKEGPSILRIQQVVRGDSAAYFCASSGREDYGYTFGSGTRLTVV.

The rearrangement links TRBV5-4 to TRBJ1-1; D is unresolved. The V gene lost 2 bases and the J gene lost 1 base, with 9 bases spanning the gap. The V gene's germline CDR1 is SGHNT and CDR2 YYREEE (reference sequence). The CDR3 is 14 amino acids. The CDR3 here is CASSLAGGNTEAFF. For the CDR3, the DNA is TGTGCCAGCAGCTTAGCGGGAGGGAACACTGAAGCTTTCTTT.

This clone was seen more than once but under ten times. V and J are TRBV5-6 and TRBJ1-1; perhaps TRBD1 as D (6 bases). Germline CDR1 reads SGHDT; CDR2 reads YYEEEE. This CDR3 has 13 amino acids. V lost 1 base, J lost 10 bases, and 14 bases lay in between. For the CDR3, the DNA is TGTGCCAGCAGCTTGTGGCAGGGGATGAGAGCTTTCTTT. It encodes CASSLWQGMRAFF.

At least ten counts were recorded for this clone. The gene calls are TRBV4-3 and TRBJ2-7, with D perhaps TRBD1 (6 bases). CDR1 and CDR2 (germline): LGHNA, YSLEER. The CDR3 consists of 16 residues. The germline V and J ends were trimmed by 0 bases and 0 bases, with 12 bases remaining between them. DNA of the CDR3: TGCGCCAGCAGCCAAGATCGGACAGCCTACTCCTACGAGCAGTACTTC. This encodes CASSQDRTAYSYEQYF.

The V call is TRBV7-9, the J call TRBJ2-3; TRBD1 matches 9 bases. The CDR3 covers 16 residues. Germline loops: CDR1 SEHNR, CDR2 FQNEAQ (reference sequence). V lost 6 bases, J lost 6 bases, and 13 bases stayed unmatched. In DNA form, the CDR3 reads TGTGCCAGCAGTTATAGTAGACAGGGGGTATCGGATACGCAGTATTTT. Translating gives CASSYSRQGVSDTQYF.

This chain uses TRBV27 with TRBJ2-5, with a possible D match to TRBD2 (6 bases). The CDR3 has 14 amino acids. Looked up from germline, CDR1 is MNHEY and CDR2 is SMNVEV (reference sequence). V lost 5 bases and J 2 bases, leaving 12 bases between the germline ends. The CDR3 nucleotides are TGTGCCAGCAGTAGATCCGGGAGACAAGAGACCCAGTACTTC. Its translation is CASSRSGRQETQYF.

The rearrangement joins TRBV7-9 to TRBJ1-2; the match to TRBD1 covers 9 bases. Germline CDR1 SEHNR, CDR2 FQNEAQ (reference sequence). Trimming cost V 4 bases and J 4 bases; bases outside gene matches: 7. The CDR3 consists of 15 residues. The CDR3: CASSSSGTGPYGYTF. CDR3 nucleotides: TGTGCCAGCAGCTCCTCCGGGACAGGGCCCTATGGCTACACCTTC.

This clone was seen a handful of times. The chain couples TRBV6-6 to TRBJ2-1; possible D gene TRBD1, 5 bases. This CDR3 spans 14 amino acids. Trimming took off 4 bases at V and 0 bases at J, with 7 bases between the two ends. Germline loops: CDR1 MNHNY, CDR2 SVGAGI (reference sequence). In DNA, the CDR3 is TGTGCCAGCAGTTTCGACAGCTCCTACAATGAGCAGTTCTTC. Its protein is CASSFDSSYNEQFF.

The gene calls are TRBV5-1 and TRBJ1-1; 9 positions match TRBD1. V was pared by 6 bases and J by 4 bases, with 10 bases of the junction left unmatched. CDR1 SGHRS and CDR2 YFSETQ come from the germline V gene. This CDR3 contains 15 residues. This CDR3 is CASTAGTGIGTEAFF. The CDR3 region has the DNA TGCGCCAGCACCGCCGGGACAGGGATAGGCACTGAAGCTTTCTTT.

The chain uses TRBV7-8 and TRBJ2-3; no definite D call. Germline values: CDR1 SGHVS, CDR2 FQNEAQ. The CDR3 is 14 amino acids. Trimming shortened V by 5 bases and J by 6 bases, and 15 bases separated the two germline ends. CDR3 DNA: TGTGCCAGCAGCCCAGAGGCGAGCCGGGATACGCAGTATTTT. This sequence encodes CASSPEASRDTQYF.

J is TRBJ2-7 and V is TRBV30; D gene unclear. Germline lookup yields CDR1 GTSNPN and CDR2 SVGIG (reference sequence). This CDR3 contains 11 residues. Trimming left V 2 bases short and J 9 bases short, with 11 bases between. The CDR3 nucleotides are TGTGCCTGGAGTTCACAGCTCGGGCAGTACTTC. This encodes CAWSSQLGQYF.

This chain links TRBV6-5 with TRBJ2-1; the match to TRBD2 covers 7 bases. CDR3 length equals 14 residues. The germline V gene has CDR1 MNHEY and CDR2 SVGAGI. Trimming took 2 bases from V and 5 from J; bases not matched to a gene: 3. In DNA form, the CDR3 reads TGTGCCAGCAGTTACCAAGGGACTAACAATGAGCAGTTCTTC. Encoded protein: CASSYQGTNNEQFF.

The chain joins TRBV27 to TRBJ2-3, with 12 nucleotides matching TRBD2. Trimming took 5 bases from V and 9 from J; bases not matched to a gene: 15. Germline CDR1 MNHEY, CDR2 SMNVEV (reference sequence). CDR3 length equals 17 residues. The CDR3 loop reads CASSPRTSGTVDGTQYF. CDR3 coding DNA: TGTGCCAGCAGTCCCCGGACTAGCGGGACGGTGGATGGAACGCAGTATTTT.

The gene calls are TRBV25-1 and TRBJ1-6, with a possible D match to TRBD1 (6 bases). Looked up from germline, CDR1 is MGHDK and CDR2 is SYGVNS. V was cut by 3 bases and J by 5 bases, with 14 bases left in between. This CDR3 is built from 16 residues. CDR3 sequence reads: CASSDLLAGDNSPLHF. Written as DNA, the CDR3 is TGTGCCAGCAGTGATCTTTTGGCAGGGGATAATTCACCCCTCCACTTT.

The chain combines TRBV18 with TRBJ2-5, with 8 bases fitting TRBD1. The CDR3 is 15 amino acids. Germline V lookup: CDR1 KGHSH, CDR2 LQKENI. Unmatched junction bases numbered 10, after V lost 6 bases and J lost 4 bases. CDR3 coding DNA: TGTGCCAGCTCGTACAGTTCAGGGGGCCGAGAGACCCAGTACTTC. Protein sequence: CASSYSSGGRETQYF.

The V and J genes are TRBV28 and TRBJ1-5, with D maybe TRBD1 (5 bases). V was pared by 7 bases and J by 1 base, with 11 bases between. This CDR3 comprises 14 residues. The germline V gene has CDR1 MDHEN and CDR2 SYDVKM. The CDR3 loop reads CASTTGGSNQPQHF. The CDR3 nucleotides read TGTGCCAGCACTACGGGGGGGAGCAATCAGCCCCAGCATTTT. Full variable domain (remainder filled in from reference TRBV28 and TRBJ1-5): DVKVTQSSRYLVKRTGEKVFLECVQDMDHENMFWYRQDPGLGLRLIYFSYDVKMKEKGDIPEGYSVSREKKERFSLILESASTNQTSMYLCASTTGGSNQPQHFGDGTRLSIL.

This sequence joins TRBV4-2 and TRBJ1-1; 8 nucleotides line up with TRBD1. This CDR3 comprises 14 residues. J gave up 1 base and V 5 bases, and 3 bases lay outside the gene matches. Germline V gene lookup returns CDR1 LGHNA and CDR2 YNFKEQ. The CDR3 DNA reads as TGTGCCAGCAGCAGTGACAGGGGGAACACTGAAGCTTTCTTT. This translates into CASSSDRGNTEAFF.